A selection of T cell receptor beta chains follows, all from one sample in a study of blood T cell dynamics during melanoma immunotherapy. The method was immunoSEQ multiplex PCR; TCRdb's version includes in-frame clones alone and lacks a portion of them. The sample records approximately 20,000 clones, around 90% being singletons. The source was blood, collected from a patient treated with checkpoint blockade. The receptors come from a human donor with melanoma. CDR3s include the opening cysteine and the closing phenylalanine or tryptophan. Each record gives: D gene, V gene, J gene, clone size, CDR3 protein, CDR3 DNA. A D gene is named only where the DNA matches it firmly. Only part of the rows carry a size: once, few, many, or a class if the clone is expanded.

NA,TRBV4-1,TRBJ1-2,NA,CASSQIPVTFGYTF,TGCGCCAGCAGCCAAATCCCGGTCACCTTTGGCTACACCTTC
NA,TRBV2,TRBJ2-7,NA,CASREEESSYEQYF,TGTGCCAGCAGGGAGGAGGAAAGCTCCTACGAGCAGTACTTC
TRBD1,TRBV6-8,TRBJ2-2,once,CASSYSPSLKPGQGFRGELFF,TGTGCCAGCAGTTACTCACCGAGCCTTAAACCGGGACAGGGGTTCCGCGGGGAGCTGTTTTTT
NA,TRBV15,TRBJ2-5,once,CATSMDGLTQETQYF,TGTGCCACCAGCATGGACGGGCTAACTCAAGAGACCCAGTACTTC
NA,TRBV2,TRBJ2-3,NA,CASSESPQRDTQYF,TGTGCCAGCAGTGAAAGTCCCCAACGGGATACGCAGTATTTT
NA,TRBV29-1,TRBJ1-2,NA,CSVEDFSPNYGYTF,TGCAGCGTTGAAGATTTCTCACCCAACTATGGCTACACCTTC
NA,TRBV19,TRBJ2-1,NA,CASSITKGEHEQFF,TGTGCCAGTAGTATTACAAAAGGTGAGCATGAGCAGTTCTTC
NA,TRBV27,TRBJ2-7,NA,CASSLSIPQGSAYEQYF,TGTGCCAGCAGTTTATCAATCCCCCAGGGAAGCGCCTACGAGCAGTACTTC
TRBD1,TRBV28,TRBJ1-4,NA,CASRNSPIGQGATNEKLFF,TGTGCCAGCAGGAATTCTCCCATCGGACAGGGAGCAACTAATGAAAAACTGTTTTTT
NA,TRBV27,TRBJ1-6,NA,CASSPGTGRSNSPLHF,TGTGCCAGCAGTCCCGGGACTGGGCGGTCTAATTCACCCCTCCACTTT
NA,TRBV21-1,TRBJ1-2,NA,CASSKGTDRAARYTF,TGTGCCAGCAGCAAGGGGACGGACAGGGCGGCTCGCTACACCTTC
NA,TRBV28,TRBJ2-3,NA,CASSFLRARKSNTQYF,TGTGCCAGCAGTTTTCTTAGAGCGAGAAAAAGCAATACGCAGTATTTT
NA,TRBV6-5,TRBJ2-5,once,CASSFQGQETQYF,TGTGCCAGCAGTTTCCAGGGCCAAGAGACCCAGTACTTC
TRBD2,TRBV28,TRBJ2-7,NA,CAGRAAGVPHEQYF,TGTGCCGGCAGGGCAGCGGGAGTTCCACACGAGCAGTACTTC
NA,TRBV28,TRBJ1-1,NA,CASSLYGAFF,TGTGCCAGCAGTCTCTACGGAGCTTTCTTT